The rows below give T cell receptor beta chains drawn from one sample of a study of T cell changes during pregnancy in multiple sclerosis. Generated by immunoSEQ multiplex PCR, the TCRdb table keeps only in-frame clones and is missing some. The data show about 120,000 clones, roughly 92% seen once. Here the sequenced sample was peripheral blood, taken before pregnancy. The receptors were gathered from a female donor with multiple sclerosis, enrolled in a pregnancy study. Each CDR3 is given with its conserved first and last residue. D genes are given only for firm matches. Clone size is not always given. Where it is, it says once, few, many or a class for expanded clones.

size: -
D: TRBD1
J: TRBJ2-7
V: TRBV6-1
CDR3: CASSFLDRAYEQYF
DNA: TGTGCCAGCAGTTTTCTGGACAGGGCCTACGAGCAGTACTTC

size: -
D: TRBD1
J: TRBJ1-1
V: TRBV6-5
CDR3: CASSLTGMNTEAFF
DNA: TGTGCCAGCAGTCTGACAGGGATGAACACTGAAGCTTTCTTT

size: -
D: -
J: TRBJ2-7
V: TRBV4-1
CDR3: CASSQELNRVYEQYF
DNA: TGCGCCAGCAGCCAAGAGTTGAACAGGGTCTACGAGCAGTACTTC

size: -
D: -
J: TRBJ2-1
V: TRBV4-1
CDR3: CASSSDFSYNEQFF
DNA: TGCGCCAGCAGCAGCGACTTCTCCTACAATGAGCAGTTCTTC

size: -
D: TRBD2
J: TRBJ2-7
V: TRBV4-2
CDR3: CASSQVREGGTYEQYF
DNA: TGTGCCAGCAGCCAAGTAAGAGAGGGAGGGACCTACGAGCAGTACTTC

size: -
D: -
J: TRBJ1-4
V: TRBV28
CDR3: CASSSSGLIGTNEKLFF
DNA: TGTGCCAGCAGTTCATCAGGGTTGATCGGTACTAATGAAAAACTGTTTTTT

size: -
D: -
J: TRBJ2-7
V: TRBV5-4
CDR3: CASSLAGGASSYEQYF
DNA: TGTGCCAGCAGCTTGGCGGGCGGGGCGAGCTCCTACGAGCAGTACTTC

size: -
D: TRBD1
J: TRBJ2-7
V: TRBV27
CDR3: CASSLRGHEQYF
DNA: TGTGCCAGCAGTTTAAGGGGGCACGAGCAGTACTTC

size: -
D: -
J: TRBJ1-6
V: TRBV28
CDR3: CASRQGRSYNSPLHF
DNA: TGTGCCAGCAGACAGGGTCGGTCTTATAATTCACCCCTCCACTTT

size: -
D: -
J: TRBJ2-7
V: TRBV28
CDR3: CASSMYQGNYEQYF
DNA: TGTGCCAGCAGCATGTACCAGGGAAACTACGAGCAGTACTTC

size: -
D: -
J: TRBJ1-1
V: TRBV7-8
CDR3: CASSLIASEAFF
DNA: TGTGCCAGCAGCTTAATAGCCAGTGAAGCTTTCTTT

size: few
D: -
J: TRBJ1-2
V: TRBV11-2
CDR3: CASSLGAGINYGYTF
DNA: TGTGCCAGCAGCTTAGGGGCCGGGATTAACTATGGCTACACCTTC

size: -
D: -
J: TRBJ1-5
V: TRBV10-3
CDR3: CAISESKGNRPQHF
DNA: TGTGCCATCAGTGAGTCGAAGGGGAATCGGCCCCAGCATTTT

size: -
D: -
J: TRBJ1-2
V: TRBV5-4
CDR3: CASSPPGGGRYGYTF
DNA: TGTGCCAGCAGCCCGCCCGGGGGAGGCAGGTATGGCTACACCTTC

size: -
D: -
J: TRBJ2-5
V: TRBV21-1
CDR3: CASSSQRREQETQYF
DNA: TGTGCCAGCAGCTCACAACGACGGGAACAAGAGACCCAGTACTTC

size: -
D: TRBD1
J: TRBJ1-1
V: TRBV30
CDR3: CAWSFSFQDRTEAFF
DNA: TGTGCCTGGAGTTTCTCTTTTCAGGACAGGACTGAAGCTTTCTTT

size: -
D: TRBD1
J: TRBJ2-7
V: TRBV19
CDR3: CASSMTPGQGEQYF
DNA: TGTGCCAGTAGTATGACCCCGGGACAGGGAGAGCAGTACTTC

size: -
D: TRBD2
J: TRBJ2-3
V: TRBV5-1
CDR3: CASSEGLAGPDTQYF
DNA: TGCGCCAGCAGCGAGGGACTAGCGGGCCCAGATACGCAGTATTTT

size: -
D: TRBD1
J: TRBJ1-2
V: TRBV5-6
CDR3: CASSRDRGYGYTF
DNA: TGTGCCAGCAGCCGGGACAGGGGGTATGGCTACACCTTC

size: -
D: TRBD2
J: TRBJ2-3
V: TRBV7-3
CDR3: CASSFSGGRPDTQYF
DNA: TGTGCCAGCAGCTTTAGCGGGGGGAGACCAGATACGCAGTATTTT

size: -
D: TRBD1
J: TRBJ1-6
V: TRBV2
CDR3: CASRGTGVRNSPLHF
DNA: TGTGCCAGCAGGGGGACAGGGGTTCGTAATTCACCCCTCCACTTT

size: -
D: TRBD1
J: TRBJ1-5
V: TRBV28
CDR3: CASRSGTGGIRLNQPQHF
DNA: TGTGCCAGCAGGTCCGGGACAGGGGGAATTCGGTTAAATCAGCCCCAGCATTTT